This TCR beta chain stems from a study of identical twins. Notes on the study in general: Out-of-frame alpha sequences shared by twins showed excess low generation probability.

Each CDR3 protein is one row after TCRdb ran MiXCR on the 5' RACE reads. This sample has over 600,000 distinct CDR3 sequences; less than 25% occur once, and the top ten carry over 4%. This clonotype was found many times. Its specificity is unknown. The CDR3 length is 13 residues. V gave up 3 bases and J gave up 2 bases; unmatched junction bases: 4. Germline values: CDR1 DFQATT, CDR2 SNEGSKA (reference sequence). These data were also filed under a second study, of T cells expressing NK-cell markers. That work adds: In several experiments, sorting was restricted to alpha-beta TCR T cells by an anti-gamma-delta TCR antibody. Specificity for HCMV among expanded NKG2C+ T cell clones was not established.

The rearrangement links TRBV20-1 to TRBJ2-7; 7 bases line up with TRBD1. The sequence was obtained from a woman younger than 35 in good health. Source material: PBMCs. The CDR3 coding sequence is TGCAGTGCTAGGGGGGACAGTCCCTACGAGCAGTACTTC. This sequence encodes CSARGDSPYEQYF.